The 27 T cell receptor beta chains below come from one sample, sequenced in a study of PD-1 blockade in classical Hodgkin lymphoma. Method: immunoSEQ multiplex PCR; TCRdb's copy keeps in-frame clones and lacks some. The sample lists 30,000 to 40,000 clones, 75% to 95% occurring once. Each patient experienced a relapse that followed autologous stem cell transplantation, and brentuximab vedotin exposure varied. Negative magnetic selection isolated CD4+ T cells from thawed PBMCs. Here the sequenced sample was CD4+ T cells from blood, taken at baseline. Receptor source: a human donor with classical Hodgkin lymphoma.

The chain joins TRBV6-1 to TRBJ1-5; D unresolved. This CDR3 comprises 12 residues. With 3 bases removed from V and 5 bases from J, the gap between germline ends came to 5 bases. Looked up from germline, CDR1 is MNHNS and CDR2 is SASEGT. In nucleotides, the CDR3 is TGTGCCAGCAGTGACTTATATCAGCCCCAGCATTTT. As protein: CASSDLYQPQHF.

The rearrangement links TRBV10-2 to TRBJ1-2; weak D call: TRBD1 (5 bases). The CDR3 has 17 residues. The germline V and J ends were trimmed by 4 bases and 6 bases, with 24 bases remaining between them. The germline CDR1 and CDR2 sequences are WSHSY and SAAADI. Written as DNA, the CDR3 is TGCGCCAGCAGTGTTAGTTGGGGTTCGGGGACGCAGAATGGCTACACCTTC. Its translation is CASSVSWGSGTQNGYTF.

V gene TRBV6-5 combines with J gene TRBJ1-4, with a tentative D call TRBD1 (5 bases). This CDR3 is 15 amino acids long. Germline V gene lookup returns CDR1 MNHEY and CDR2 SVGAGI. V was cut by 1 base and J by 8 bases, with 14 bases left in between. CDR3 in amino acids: CASSYWGREREKLFF. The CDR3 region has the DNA TGTGCCAGCAGTTACTGGGGCAGGGAGAGGGAAAAACTGTTTTTT.

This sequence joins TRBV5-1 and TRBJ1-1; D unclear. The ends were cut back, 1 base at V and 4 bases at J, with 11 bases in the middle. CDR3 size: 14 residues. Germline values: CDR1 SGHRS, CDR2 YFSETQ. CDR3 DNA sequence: TGCGCCAGCAGCTTGCTTGAGACGGTCACTGAAGCTTTCTTT. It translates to CASSLLETVTEAFF.

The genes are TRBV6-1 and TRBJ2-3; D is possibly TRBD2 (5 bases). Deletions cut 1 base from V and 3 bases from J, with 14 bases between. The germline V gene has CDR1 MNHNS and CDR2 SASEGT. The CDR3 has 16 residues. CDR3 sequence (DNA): TGTGCCAGCAGTGAAGTACTAGGAGCCATTACAGATACGCAGTATTTT. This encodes CASSEVLGAITDTQYF.

CDR3 loop: CASSEPLDRWTLNTEAFF. CDR3 bases: TGTGCCAGCAGTGAACCCCTGGACAGGTGGACTCTGAACACTGAAGCTTTCTTT. This chain connects TRBV28 to TRBJ1-1; 7 bases map to TRBD1. Germline values: CDR1 MDHEN, CDR2 SYDVKM. This CDR3 contains 18 residues. V dropped 5 bases and J dropped 0; count of bases not matched to a gene: 15.

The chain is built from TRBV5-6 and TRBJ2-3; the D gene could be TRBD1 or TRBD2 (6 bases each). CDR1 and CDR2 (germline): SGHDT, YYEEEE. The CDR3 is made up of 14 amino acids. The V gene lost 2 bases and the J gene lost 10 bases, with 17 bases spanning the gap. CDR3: CASSFSGASFSQYF. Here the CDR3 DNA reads TGTGCCAGCAGCTTTTCGGGGGCAAGTTTTTCGCAGTATTTT.

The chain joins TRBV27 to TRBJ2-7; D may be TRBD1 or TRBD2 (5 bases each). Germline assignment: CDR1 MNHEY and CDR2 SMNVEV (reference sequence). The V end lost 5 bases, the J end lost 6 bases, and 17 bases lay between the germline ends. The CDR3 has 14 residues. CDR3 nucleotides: TGTGCCAGCAGTCCCCAGGGTCAGGGAGCCGAGCAGTACTTC. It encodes CASSPQGQGAEQYF.

The CDR3 sequence: CASSLVSTGSLPAGNTIYF. The CDR3, as DNA: TGCGCCAGCAGCTTGGTTTCGACAGGGAGCCTGCCGGCCGGAAACACCATATATTTT. The rearrangement links TRBV5-1 to TRBJ1-3, with 7 bases that match TRBD1. Looked up from germline, CDR1 is SGHRS and CDR2 is YFSETQ. There are 19 residues in the CDR3. V lost 0 bases to trimming and J lost 4 bases; unmatched junction nucleotides: 16.

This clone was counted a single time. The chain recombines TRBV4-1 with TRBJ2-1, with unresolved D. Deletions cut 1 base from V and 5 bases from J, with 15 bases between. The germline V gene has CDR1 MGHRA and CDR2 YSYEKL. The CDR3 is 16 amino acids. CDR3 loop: CASSQGRPFPDNEQFF. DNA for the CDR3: TGCGCCAGCAGCCAAGGTCGACCTTTTCCAGACAATGAGCAGTTCTTC.

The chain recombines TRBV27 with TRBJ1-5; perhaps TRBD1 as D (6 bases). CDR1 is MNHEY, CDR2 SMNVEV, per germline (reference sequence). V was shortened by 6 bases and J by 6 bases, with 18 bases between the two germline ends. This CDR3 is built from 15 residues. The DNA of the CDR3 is TGTGCCAGCAGAACGTACAGGGATGGGGGTCAGCCCCAGCATTTT. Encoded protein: CASRTYRDGGQPQHF.

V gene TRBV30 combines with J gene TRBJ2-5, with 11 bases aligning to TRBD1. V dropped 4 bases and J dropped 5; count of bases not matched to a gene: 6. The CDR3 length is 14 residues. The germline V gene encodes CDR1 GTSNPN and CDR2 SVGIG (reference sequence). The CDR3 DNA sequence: TGTGCCTGGAAGGAAGGGACAGGGGGGGAGACCCAGTACTTC. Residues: CAWKEGTGGETQYF.

DNA for the CDR3: TGTGCCAGCAGCGCGGACGGCTTCTATGGCTACACCTTC. Amino acids: CASSADGFYGYTF. The chain links TRBV5-4 to TRBJ1-2; D unresolved. The CDR3 length is 13 residues. The V end was cut by 4 bases, the J end by 4 bases, with 11 bases between. The germline V gene encodes CDR1 SGHNT and CDR2 YYREEE (reference sequence).

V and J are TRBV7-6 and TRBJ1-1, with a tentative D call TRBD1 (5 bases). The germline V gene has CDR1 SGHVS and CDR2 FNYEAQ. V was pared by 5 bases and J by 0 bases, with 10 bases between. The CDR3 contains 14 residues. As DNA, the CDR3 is TGTGCCAGCAGCCGACAGACCATGAACACTGAAGCTTTCTTT. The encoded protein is CASSRQTMNTEAFF.

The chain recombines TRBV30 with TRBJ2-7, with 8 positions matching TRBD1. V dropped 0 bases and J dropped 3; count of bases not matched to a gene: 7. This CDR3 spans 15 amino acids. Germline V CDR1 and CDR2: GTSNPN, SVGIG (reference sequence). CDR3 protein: CAWSVEGTGFYEQYF. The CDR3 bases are TGTGCCTGGAGTGTAGAGGGGACAGGTTTCTACGAGCAGTACTTC.

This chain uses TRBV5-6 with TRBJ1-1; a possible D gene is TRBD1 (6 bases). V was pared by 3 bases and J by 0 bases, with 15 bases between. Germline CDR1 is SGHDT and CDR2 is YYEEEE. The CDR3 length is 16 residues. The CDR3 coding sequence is TGTGCCAGCAGCTCAAGGACAGTTACTATGAACACTGAAGCTTTCTTT. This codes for CASSSRTVTMNTEAFF.

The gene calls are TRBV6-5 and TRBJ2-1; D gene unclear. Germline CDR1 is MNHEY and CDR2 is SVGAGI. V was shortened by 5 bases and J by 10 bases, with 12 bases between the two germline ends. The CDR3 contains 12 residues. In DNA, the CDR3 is TGTGCCAGCAGTCGTGGTCCGTTAGAGCAGTTCTTC. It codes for CASSRGPLEQFF.

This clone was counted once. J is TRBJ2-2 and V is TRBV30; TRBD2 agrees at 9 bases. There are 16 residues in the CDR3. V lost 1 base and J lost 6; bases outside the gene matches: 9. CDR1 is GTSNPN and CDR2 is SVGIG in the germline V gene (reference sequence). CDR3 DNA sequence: TGTGCCTGGAGTGACGTGGCTAGCGGGATCCCCGGGGAGCTGTTTTTT. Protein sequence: CAWSDVASGIPGELFF.

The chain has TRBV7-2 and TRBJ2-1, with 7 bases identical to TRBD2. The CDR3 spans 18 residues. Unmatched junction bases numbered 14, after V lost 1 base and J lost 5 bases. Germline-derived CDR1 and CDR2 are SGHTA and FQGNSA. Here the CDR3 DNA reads TGTGCCAGCAGCTTAGGGGGAGGGCACGGTCTTGGGCACAATGAGCAGTTCTTC. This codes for CASSLGGGHGLGHNEQFF.

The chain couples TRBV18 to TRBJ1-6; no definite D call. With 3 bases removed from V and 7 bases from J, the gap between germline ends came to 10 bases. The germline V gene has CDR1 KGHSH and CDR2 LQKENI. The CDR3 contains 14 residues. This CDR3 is CASSPLDRNSPLHF. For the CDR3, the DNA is TGTGCCAGCTCACCTCTCGATCGAAATTCACCCCTCCACTTT.

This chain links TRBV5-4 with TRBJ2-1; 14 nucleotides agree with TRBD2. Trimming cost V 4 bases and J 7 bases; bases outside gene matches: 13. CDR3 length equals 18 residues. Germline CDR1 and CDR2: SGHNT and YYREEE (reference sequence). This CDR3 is CASSGGLAGVTSRNEQFF. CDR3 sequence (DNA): TGTGCCAGCAGCGGGGGACTAGCGGGAGTTACATCAAGGAATGAGCAGTTCTTC.

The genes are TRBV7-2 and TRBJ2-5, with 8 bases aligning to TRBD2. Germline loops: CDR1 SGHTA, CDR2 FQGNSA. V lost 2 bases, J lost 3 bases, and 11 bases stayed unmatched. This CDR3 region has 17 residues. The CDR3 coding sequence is TGTGCCAGCAGCTTAAGGGCTAGCGGGTACATTAAAGAGACCCAGTACTTC. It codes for CASSLRASGYIKETQYF. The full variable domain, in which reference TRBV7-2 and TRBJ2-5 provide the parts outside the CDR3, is GAGVSQSPSNKVTEKGKDVELRCDPISGHTALYWYRQSLGQGLEFLIYFQGNSAPDKSGLPSDRFSAERTGGSVSTLTIQRTQQEDSAVYLCASSLRASGYIKETQYFGPGTRLLVL.

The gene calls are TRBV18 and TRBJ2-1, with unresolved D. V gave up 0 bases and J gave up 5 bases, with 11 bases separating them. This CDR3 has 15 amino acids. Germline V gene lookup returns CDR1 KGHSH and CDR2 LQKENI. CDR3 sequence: CASSPPTRVDNEQFF. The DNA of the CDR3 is TGTGCCAGCTCACCACCAACCCGGGTAGACAATGAGCAGTTCTTC.

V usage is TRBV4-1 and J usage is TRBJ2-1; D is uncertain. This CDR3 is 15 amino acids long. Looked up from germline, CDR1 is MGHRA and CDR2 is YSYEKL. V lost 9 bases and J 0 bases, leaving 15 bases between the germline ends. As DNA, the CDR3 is TGCGCCAGGAAATGGTTTGAGAGCTCCTACAATGAGCAGTTCTTC. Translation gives CARKWFESSYNEQFF.

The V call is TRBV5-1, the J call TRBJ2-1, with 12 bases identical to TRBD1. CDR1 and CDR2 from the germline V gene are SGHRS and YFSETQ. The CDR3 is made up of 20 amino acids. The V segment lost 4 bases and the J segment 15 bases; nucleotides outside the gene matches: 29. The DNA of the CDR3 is TGCGCCAGCAGCGCTACCGGGACAGGGGGCAATCCGAACCAAAAAAAGGCCACGTTCTTC. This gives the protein CASSATGTGGNPNQKKATFF. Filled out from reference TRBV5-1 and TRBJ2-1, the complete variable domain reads KAGVTQTPRYLIKTRGQQVTLSCSPISGHRSVSWYQQTPGQGLQFLFEYFSETQRNKGNFPGRFSGRQFSNSRSEMNVSTLELGDSALYLCASSATGTGGNPNQKKATFFGPGTRLTVL.

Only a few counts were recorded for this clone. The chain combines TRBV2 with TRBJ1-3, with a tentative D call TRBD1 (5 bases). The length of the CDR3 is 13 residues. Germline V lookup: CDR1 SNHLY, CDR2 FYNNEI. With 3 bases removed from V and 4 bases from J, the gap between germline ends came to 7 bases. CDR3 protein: CASSDGHGNTIYF. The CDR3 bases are TGTGCCAGCAGTGATGGACACGGAAACACCATATATTTT.

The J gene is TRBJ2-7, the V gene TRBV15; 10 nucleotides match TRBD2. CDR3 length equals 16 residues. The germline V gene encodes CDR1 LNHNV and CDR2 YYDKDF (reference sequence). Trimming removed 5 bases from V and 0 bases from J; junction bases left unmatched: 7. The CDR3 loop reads CATSFSGRILSYEQYF. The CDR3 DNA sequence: TGTGCCACCAGCTTTAGCGGGAGGATCCTCTCCTACGAGCAGTACTTC.